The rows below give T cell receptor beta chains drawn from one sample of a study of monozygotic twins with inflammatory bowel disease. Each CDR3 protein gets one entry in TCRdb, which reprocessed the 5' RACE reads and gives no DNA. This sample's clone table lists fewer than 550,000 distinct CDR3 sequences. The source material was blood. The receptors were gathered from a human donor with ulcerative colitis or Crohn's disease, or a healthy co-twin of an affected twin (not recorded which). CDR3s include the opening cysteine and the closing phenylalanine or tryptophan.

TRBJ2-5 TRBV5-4 CASSYRTGSGETQYF
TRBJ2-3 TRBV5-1 CASTSGGLITDTQYF
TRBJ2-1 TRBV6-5 CASSLGLAGAQQFF
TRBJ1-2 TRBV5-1 CASSGTDGAYGYTF
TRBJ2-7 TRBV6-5 CASSYSWTGDTYEQYF
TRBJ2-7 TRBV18 CASSPGLRNEQYF
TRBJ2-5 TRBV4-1 CASSHGTTYQETQYF
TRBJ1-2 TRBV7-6 CASSSFGFYGYTF
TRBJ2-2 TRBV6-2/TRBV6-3 CATHFGVNTGELFF
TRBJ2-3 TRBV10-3 CAISLGLPGLSTDTQYF
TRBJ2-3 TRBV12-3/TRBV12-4 CASSRLVTRTDTQYF
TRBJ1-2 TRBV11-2 CASSRSQGMGGYTF
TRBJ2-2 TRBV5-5 CASSPGGTGELFF